A single sample is the source of the 10 T cell receptor beta chains below, sequenced in a study of CD8+CD57+ T cells in acquired aplastic anemia. The study profiled TCR beta VDJ and CDR3 using genomic DNA as template. TCRdb re-analysed the reads in MiXCR, keeping a single row per CDR3 protein. Of 180,000 or so distinct CDR3 sequences in the sample, less than 50% were seen once. Patients selected for sequencing had displayed CD8+CD57+ cell expansion by flow cytometry. The sequencing input was sorted CD4+, CD8+, or CD8+CD57+ T cells (not recorded which) from PBMCs. Receptor source: a human donor with aplastic anemia.

This clonotype was picked up a small number of times. V and J are TRBV29-1 and TRBJ1-2, with D possibly TRBD1 on 5 matching bases. The CDR3 is 12 residues long. Germline V gene sequence: CDR1 SQVTM, CDR2 ANQGSEA. Trimming removed 5 bases from V and 3 bases from J, with 10 bases in between. Here the CDR3 DNA reads TGCAGCGTTTTGGCGGGGGACTATGGCTACACCTTC. Translation gives CSVLAGDYGYTF.

The chain recombines TRBV10-2 with TRBJ1-4; D remains ambiguous. Deletions cut 8 bases from V and 5 bases from J, with 12 bases between. This CDR3 has 13 residues. CDR1 is WSHSY, CDR2 SAAADI, per germline. The CDR3 sequence: CASQTHPNEKLFF. The DNA of the CDR3 is TGCGCCAGCCAGACCCACCCGAATGAAAAACTGTTTTTT.

The chain carries TRBV7-8 and TRBJ2-3; D unclear. Between the trimmed V and J ends, which lost 9 bases and 8 bases, there was a span of 12 bases. Per germline, CDR1 SGHVS and CDR2 FQNEAQ. The CDR3 runs to 11 residues. DNA of the CDR3: TGTGCCAGTAGTGAGTTTGTTACGCAGTATTTT. Translating gives CASSEFVTQYF. The variable domain in full, with the rest retrieved from reference TRBV7-8 and TRBJ2-3, is GAGVSQSPRYKVAKRGQDVALRCDPISGHVSLFWYQQALGQGPEFLTYFQNEAQLDKSGLPSDRFFAERPEGSVSTLKIQRTQQEDSAVYLCASSEFVTQYFGPGTRLTVL.

A word on this clonotype: This CDR3 is missing its conserved last phenylalanine or tryptophan, likely due to a read error. CDR3 in DNA: TGTGCCAGCAGCCAATCCACGACAAGTGGCTACACCCTC. This gives the protein CASSQSTTSGYTL. V is TRBV14 and J is TRBJ1-2; D is uncertain. Germline loops: CDR1 SGHDN, CDR2 FVKESK. The CDR3 length is 13 residues. The V end lost 2 bases, the J end lost 7 bases, and 11 bases lay between the germline ends.

CDR3 in amino acids: CASATSGSTDTQYF. The CDR3 nucleotides are TGTGCCAGCGCGACTAGCGGGAGTACAGATACGCAGTATTTT. The V call is TRBV9, the J call TRBJ2-3; 12 positions match TRBD2. V lost 7 bases, J lost 3 bases, and 3 bases stayed unmatched. Germline CDR1 and CDR2: SGDLS and YYNGEE. This CDR3 spans 14 amino acids.

This clonotype appeared many times. V usage is TRBV9 and J usage is TRBJ2-7; D is ambiguous. The CDR3 loop spans 14 amino acids. CDR1 is SGDLS and CDR2 is YYNGEE in the germline V gene. The germline V and J ends were trimmed by 0 bases and 1 base, with 8 bases remaining between them. The CDR3 bases are TGTGCCAGCAGCGTAGATGTGAGGTCCTACGAGCAGTACTTC. Translation: CASSVDVRSYEQYF.

The V and J genes are TRBV20-1 and TRBJ2-1, with TRBD2 matching 12 bases. Germline loops: CDR1 DFQATT, CDR2 SNEGSKA (reference sequence). The trim removed 6 bases at V and 6 bases at J, leaving 9 bases unmatched. The CDR3 spans 15 residues. For the CDR3, the DNA is TGCAGTGCCAGCCGCCCTAGCGGGAGGGTCAATGAGCAGTTCTTC. This gives the protein CSASRPSGRVNEQFF.

The V call is TRBV11-2, the J call TRBJ1-2, with D tentatively TRBD1 (6 bases). Per germline, CDR1 SGHAT and CDR2 FQNNGV. With 0 bases removed from V and 4 bases from J, the gap between germline ends came to 12 bases. CDR3 length equals 15 residues. The chain's CDR3 is CASSLEAGAGYGYTF. CDR3 nucleotide sequence: TGTGCCAGCAGCTTAGAGGCGGGGGCAGGCTATGGCTACACCTTC.

The chain combines TRBV2 with TRBJ1-5; D not resolved. V gave up 5 bases and J gave up 0 bases, with 5 bases separating them. Germline CDR1 and CDR2: SNHLY and FYNNEI. The CDR3 is made up of 13 amino acids. The CDR3 DNA reads as TGTGCCAGCAGTCAAGATAGCAATCAGCCCCAGCATTTT. This sequence encodes CASSQDSNQPQHF.

Comment on this clonotype: Given a much more abundant clone one base away, this may be a read error. The chain links TRBV10-3 to TRBJ2-3, with D possibly matching TRBD1 (5 bases). The germline V gene has CDR1 ENHRY and CDR2 SYGVKD. The CDR3 consists of 14 residues. The CDR3 DNA follows: TGTGTCACACAAGTGGGGCCTAGCACAGATACGCAGTATTTT. Its protein is CVTQVGPSTDTQYF.